This T cell receptor (beta chain) appears in the sequencing data of a study of blood T cells in healthy people across ages. CDR1 MNHEY and CDR2 SVGAGI come from the germline V gene. V shed 2 bases and J shed 6 bases, with 16 bases lying between them. The CDR3 extends over 15 amino acids. For the second PCR, which ran for roughly 6 to 12 cycles, a sample-barcoded 5' primer and a J-beta primer mix were used. One entry per CDR3 protein, called by TCRdb with MiXCR from the 5' RACE reads. This table holds some 850,000 distinct CDR3 sequences, roughly 25% found once. The sample also formed part of further work on T cells of mothers and their children. That work contributes: A few healthy Caucasian mothers and their six children donated.

The sequenced sample consisted of blood. V usage is TRBV6-5 and J usage is TRBJ1-1; D ambiguous. The clonotype originates from a boy younger than 18 in good health. The CDR3 is CASSYGTASAAEAFF. The CDR3 coding sequence is TGTGCCAGCAGTTACGGAACGGCCTCCGCGGCTGAAGCTTTCTTT.